This T cell receptor (beta chain) was captured by sequencing in a study of blood T cell repertoires in COVID-19 (dated by TCRdb to about 2020). Regarding the complete study: The collaborator samples originated in the United States, Italy and Spain and spanned the acute and convalescent phases of COVID-19. The material from the prospective study consisted of cDNA or gDNA derived from T cells, B-cell-depleted T cells, or PBMCs. Subjects who had been exposed to COVID-19, were actively infected with it, or had recovered from it provided the deeply sampled blood TCRbeta repertoires that made up the dataset. A freely available public database, intended as a resource for researchers studying the immune response to SARS-CoV-2, is where the repertoires were released. The samples were drawn from two sources: the first 160 participants of the ongoing ImmuneRACE study, and some 1,300 subjects contributed by 6 global collaborators. A de-identified subject ID, COVID-19 status, age in years and sex were almost always included in the sample metadata. Where available, HLA class I and class II types were taken from metadata supplied by the sample provider and were not determined by assay-based typing.

The cysteine opens and the phenylalanine closes a CDR3 of 13 amino acids. The CDR3 DNA has 39 bases and is translated from base 1. CDR1 and CDR2 (SGHDT, YYEEEE) derive from the germline V gene. Trimming takes 9 bases off V and 7 bases off J; junction bases not matched to a gene: 12. TCRbeta CDR3 regions were amplified from genomic DNA by means of the immunoSEQ Assay, a bias-controlled multiplex PCR. The authors processed their data as follows. The number of nucleated cells in each sample was estimated by amplification of reference gene primers within the assay. Sequence reads were collapsed and filtered to measure the absolute abundance of every unique TCRbeta CDR3 rearrangement. For each sample, productive Simpson clonality was calculated as the square root of Simpson's diversity index over productive rearrangements. TCRdb's version of the immuneACCESS table is confined to in-frame rearrangements and falls short of the full clone set. An unresolved V gene accounts for under half of the shortfall where checked; the remainder is of unknown origin. V and J calls and clone size are as listed in that table; D and trimming were resolved from the DNA. The sample table records roughly 180,000 clones; approximately 84% of these occur just once. Approximately 7.3% of the sample lies in the top ten.

Each collaborating institution followed its own protocols to collect whole blood in K2EDTA tubes. For TCRbeta analysis, collaborators shipped samples in one of three forms: frozen whole blood, isolated PBMCs, or DNA extracted from either of those sample types. Concerning this clone: Its cognate antigen has yet to be identified. Base qualities are not provided; no much larger clone lies one nucleotide away.

The research as a whole found: Clinical and demographic metadata were provided uncurated, with the amount varying by source and participant.

The sequencing input was peripheral blood. This chain joins TRBV5-6 to TRBJ2-7; 8 bases in the middle match TRBD1. This TCR was recovered from a human donor in a cohort sampled during active COVID-19. Here is the DNA: TGTGCCACCCGAGGGGGACAGGCGGGGGAGCAGTACTTC. Its protein is CATRGGQAGEQYF. Beyond the CDR3, the reference TRBV5-6 and TRBJ2-7 genes provide the residues; the full variable domain reads: DAGVTQSPTHLIKTRGQQVTLRCSPKSGHDTVSWYQQALGQGPQFIFQYYEEEERQRGNFPDRFSGHQFPNYSSELNVNALLLGDSALYLCATRGGQAGEQYFGPGTRLTVT.